The 21 T cell receptor beta chains in this list originate from one sample, sequenced in a study of blood T cell repertoires in COVID-19. TCRdb's table, derived via immunoSEQ multiplex PCR, lists solely in-frame clones and lacks some. The sample lists around 160,000 clones, around 85% occurring once. The sequencing sample was made of peripheral blood. These receptors originate from a woman aged 55-75 years with COVID-19, enrolled during active disease.

This chain connects TRBV10-1 to TRBJ1-2, with 9 bases that match TRBD1. The CDR3 spans 16 residues. V dropped 5 bases and J dropped 1; count of bases not matched to a gene: 8. CDR1 and CDR2 (germline): WNHNN, SYGVQD (reference sequence). CDR3 nucleotide sequence: TGCGCCAGCAGTCAAGTCGACAGGGGGAATAACTATGGCTACACCTTC. Amino acids: CASSQVDRGNNYGYTF.

The chain links TRBV3-1 (or the pseudogene TRBV3-2) to TRBJ2-5; D unresolved. Germline V CDR1 and CDR2: LGHDT, YNNKEL (reference sequence). The V and J ends lost 2 bases and 2 bases respectively, with 24 bases between them. The CDR3 spans 19 residues. The CDR3 is CASSQLILNGLRSQETQYF. The CDR3 nucleotides are TGTGCCAGCAGCCAATTAATCCTTAATGGCCTTCGATCTCAAGAGACCCAGTACTTC.

This chain connects TRBV6-5 to TRBJ2-7; D call uncertain. With 5 bases removed from V and 4 bases from J, the gap between germline ends came to 12 bases. Germline V gene lookup returns CDR1 MNHEY and CDR2 SVGAGI. This CDR3 is built from 13 residues. The CDR3, as DNA: TGTGCCAGCAGTCCGGCGGTGAATTACGAGCAGTACTTC. It codes for CASSPAVNYEQYF.

The chain has TRBV13 and TRBJ1-2; 8 bases are a match to TRBD1. J was trimmed by 6 bases and V by 0 bases; bases with no gene match: 6. The CDR3 totals 15 residues. CDR1 PRHDT and CDR2 FYEKMQ come from the germline V gene (reference sequence). In nucleotides, the CDR3 is TGTGCCAGCAGCTTAGGAAGGACAGGGTTTGATGGCTACACCTTC. Translated, it gives CASSLGRTGFDGYTF.

This chain links TRBV5-5 with TRBJ1-5, with D uncertain. Trimming took off 5 bases at V and 0 bases at J, with 12 bases between the two ends. Germline loops: CDR1 SGHKS, CDR2 YYEKEE (reference sequence). This CDR3 region has 15 residues. The CDR3 region is CASSRQVYSNQPQHF. The DNA of the CDR3 is TGTGCCAGCAGTCGGCAGGTCTATAGCAATCAGCCCCAGCATTTT.

The rearrangement links TRBV4-2 to TRBJ2-3; D might be TRBD2 (5 bases). The CDR3 runs to 16 residues. Germline CDR1 reads LGHNA; CDR2 reads YNFKEQ. V gave up 5 bases and J gave up 4 bases, with 19 bases separating them. CDR3 in amino acids: CASSSGGLLSSDTQYF. The CDR3 coding sequence is TGTGCCAGCAGCTCCGGCGGGTTGTTATCTTCAGATACGCAGTATTTT.

The chain links TRBV12-3 or TRBV12-4 to TRBJ2-5; a possible D gene is TRBD2 (7 bases). CDR3 size: 13 residues. V shed 1 base and J shed 7 bases, with 10 bases lying between them. In DNA, the CDR3 is TGTGCCAGCAGTTTAGACAGGGAGGGGACCCAGTACTTC. This translates into CASSLDREGTQYF.

This clone has only a few counts. V gene TRBV4-1 combines with J gene TRBJ2-3; TRBD1 aligns across 8 bases. The J segment lost 2 bases and the V segment lost 5 bases, leaving 3 bases of the junction unmatched. Germline-derived CDR1 and CDR2 are MGHRA and YSYEKL. The CDR3 is made up of 14 amino acids. DNA for the CDR3: TGCGCCAGCAGCTACAGGGGGAACACAGATACGCAGTATTTT. Translation gives CASSYRGNTDTQYF.

V usage is TRBV12-3 or TRBV12-4 and J usage is TRBJ1-2; D is ambiguous. Trimming took off 1 base at V and 8 bases at J, with 11 bases between the two ends. The length of the CDR3 is 13 residues. The CDR3: CASSLGLLRGYTF. CDR3 nucleotide sequence: TGTGCCAGCAGTTTAGGTCTACTTAGAGGCTACACCTTC.

This clone has just a few counts. This chain links TRBV10-3 with TRBJ1-5; no clear D. Looked up from germline, CDR1 is ENHRY and CDR2 is SYGVKD. The V end was cut by 6 bases, the J end by 5 bases, with 11 bases between. The length of the CDR3 is 13 residues. The CDR3 is CAIRKEADQPQHF. CDR3 coding DNA: TGTGCCATCAGGAAGGAGGCGGATCAGCCCCAGCATTTT.

V gene TRBV24-1 combines with J gene TRBJ1-3; no firm D call. Germline V CDR1 and CDR2: KGHDR, SFDVKD. The CDR3 is made up of 15 amino acids. The V gene lost 5 bases and the J gene lost 4 bases, with 14 bases spanning the gap. The CDR3, as DNA: TGTGCCACCAGTGCGCCAGCCGGGAAGGGAAACACCATATATTTT. It yields the protein CATSAPAGKGNTIYF.

The rearrangement links TRBV7-2 to TRBJ2-3; D uncertain. The length of the CDR3 is 15 residues. V was clipped by 5 bases and J by 8 bases, with 20 bases between them. The germline CDR1 and CDR2 sequences are SGHTA and FQGNSA. CDR3 loop: CASSPRVRATGTQYF. DNA of the CDR3: TGTGCCAGCAGCCCTCGGGTCCGTGCCACGGGTACGCAGTATTTT.

This clone appeared a few times. This chain links TRBV19 with TRBJ2-3; a weak D match, TRBD2 (6 bases). There are 14 residues in the CDR3. With 3 bases removed from V and 5 bases from J, the gap between germline ends came to 12 bases. Looked up from germline, CDR1 is LNHDA and CDR2 is SQIVND (reference sequence). The CDR3: CASSIPGLRDTQYF. In DNA form, the CDR3 reads TGTGCCAGTAGTATCCCGGGACTTAGAGATACGCAGTATTTT.

V and J are TRBV5-5 and TRBJ1-2; 7 bases map to TRBD1. Germline assignment: CDR1 SGHKS and CDR2 YYEKEE (reference sequence). The CDR3 sequence is 15 residues long. J gave up 4 bases and V 1 base, and 7 bases lay outside the gene matches. The CDR3 here is CASSLFLRGFYGYTF. The CDR3 DNA reads as TGTGCCAGCAGCTTGTTTCTCAGGGGGTTCTATGGCTACACCTTC.

This sequence joins TRBV15 and TRBJ1-2; 8 bases agree with TRBD1. Looked up from germline, CDR1 is LNHNV and CDR2 is YYDKDF (reference sequence). The CDR3 sequence is 15 residues long. The V gene end was trimmed by 0 bases and the J gene end by 8 bases; junction bases not matched to a gene: 8. CDR3 sequence reads: CATSRDLQGAGGYTF. Written as DNA, the CDR3 is TGTGCCACCAGCAGAGATCTCCAGGGGGCGGGCGGCTACACCTTC.

The chain employs TRBV5-1 and TRBJ1-3; possible D gene TRBD1, 6 bases. CDR1 SGHRS and CDR2 YFSETQ come from the germline V gene. The CDR3 extends over 14 amino acids. Between the trimmed V and J ends, which lost 0 bases and 4 bases, there was a span of 8 bases. The CDR3 DNA follows: TGCGCCAGCAGCTTGGACGGGACAGGAAACACCATATATTTT. Its translation is CASSLDGTGNTIYF.

This sequence joins TRBV29-1 and TRBJ2-7; 7 positions match TRBD1. CDR3 length: 14 residues. CDR1 and CDR2 (germline): SQVTM, ANQGSEA. Germline trimming cut 6 bases from V and 0 bases from J; bases unmatched to any gene: 8. The CDR3 DNA is TGCAGCGTAGTCGACAGGGCCATCTCCTACGAGCAGTACTTC. Its protein product is CSVVDRAISYEQYF.

A few counts support this clone. This CDR3 is also generated by other DNA sequences in the sample. The V call is TRBV18, the J call TRBJ1-3; no clear D. With 0 bases removed from V and 3 bases from J, the gap between germline ends came to 3 bases. Germline-derived CDR1 and CDR2 are KGHSH and LQKENI. The CDR3 spans 13 residues. The CDR3 reads CASSPPNGNTIYF. In DNA form, the CDR3 reads TGTGCCAGCTCACCACCCAATGGAAACACCATATATTTT.

The rearrangement links TRBV11-2 to TRBJ1-1, with D possibly matching TRBD1 (6 bases). Germline V gene data show CDR1 as SGHAT and CDR2 as FQNNGV. Trimming cost V 7 bases and J 3 bases, with 15 bases left between them. This CDR3 spans 14 amino acids. The CDR3 sequence: CASTQGMGYTEAFF. The CDR3 bases are TGTGCCAGCACCCAGGGGATGGGATACACTGAAGCTTTCTTT.

This clone was observed once. This sample includes further DNA sequences coding for the same CDR3. The rearrangement joins TRBV30 to TRBJ1-5, with D possibly matching TRBD1 (6 bases). The CDR3 covers 13 residues. V lost 0 bases, J lost 5 bases, and 8 bases lay in between. The germline gives CDR1 GTSNPN, CDR2 SVGIG (reference sequence). The CDR3 coding sequence is TGTGCCTGGAGTGTGACAGGCGATCAGCCCCAGCATTTT. Translating gives CAWSVTGDQPQHF.

This chain joins TRBV19 and TRBJ1-2; possible D gene TRBD1, 5 bases. V was shortened by 7 bases and J by 4 bases, with 10 bases between the two germline ends. CDR1 and CDR2 from the germline V gene are LNHDA and SQIVND (reference sequence). The CDR3 spans 12 residues. DNA for the CDR3: TGTGCCAGTAAGGAGGGGTTCTATGGCTACACCTTC. Translating gives CASKEGFYGYTF. Full variable domain (outside the CDR3, taken from reference TRBV19 and TRBJ1-2): DGGITQSPKYLFRKEGQNVTLSCEQNLNHDAMYWYRQDPGQGLRLIYYSQIVNDFQKGDIAEGYSVSREKKESFPLTVTSAQKNPTAFYLCASKEGFYGYTFGSGTRLTVV.